The clone carrying this T cell receptor (beta chain) was observed a handful of times. Its antigen remains unknown. The time point: after neoadjuvant nivolumab, at surgical resection. These oral cavity squamous cell carcinomas were HPV-negative and locally advanced. V gave up 4 bases and J gave up 4 bases, with 7 bases separating them. This CDR3 is built from 11 residues. Germline V gene sequence: CDR1 DFQATT, CDR2 SNEGSKA (reference sequence). These data are taken from a study of neoadjuvant anti-PD-1 for oral cavity cancer. For the study at large: Patients mostly received three to four biweekly nivolumab doses at 3 mg/kg before surgery. Patients without progression received a fourth nivolumab dose around day 43, then surgical resection on days 50-56. Study-wide findings and caveats: Each response group had just a few patients in TCR analyses.

Some clones are missing from TCRdb's copy, which holds only in-frame ones; the method was immunoSEQ multiplex PCR. Of 35,000 to 40,000 clones listed, more than 35% were seen once; the top ten hold approximately 15%. The source of this sequence is a person aged 40 to 85 with oral cavity squamous cell carcinoma. This material consisted of tumor tissue, taken after nivolumab (anti-PD-1) treatment. V and J are TRBV20-1 and TRBJ1-2; no clear D. CDR3: CSATNSYGYTF. The DNA for the CDR3 is TGCAGTGCTACAAACAGCTATGGCTACACCTTC.